This entry is about one T cell receptor beta chain. It has no known antigen specificity. No qualities accompany the bases; no much larger clone lies one base away. These data are taken from a study of T cell responses to AZD1222 COVID-19 vaccine listed by TCRdb under 2021. Regarding the complete study: AZD1222 recipients whose second dose came at about 4 weeks and those whose second dose came at about 12 weeks were combined into one group, since spike-specific TCR depth and breadth did not differ between the two schedules. A total of over 230 trial participants underwent TCR sequencing, of whom about 210 received two doses of AZD1222 and about 26 received two doses of the MenACWY control vaccine. Trial participants were enrolled into age subgroups of 18-55, 56-69 and 70-plus years, which contained about 150, 28 and 57 TCR-sequenced participants, respectively. Overall results and qualifications from the work: Vaccine-associated CD4 TCRs spanned the whole spike protein, with dominant responses in regions 160-218 and 743-854. In the small 56-69-year group, the increase in depth fell short of significance, most likely because of low power. Only five to seven AZD1222 recipients were SARS-CoV-2 seropositive at baseline, limiting conclusions about previously exposed vaccinees. Because no day 14 peak-response samples were available, repertoires were characterized only after the peak T cell response. Epitopes outside the regions mutated in the B.1.351 and B.1.1.7 variants were reportedly recognized by nearly half of the unique spike-specific TCRs. After two AZD1222 doses, spike-specific TCR breadth and depth were significantly higher than at day 0 and than in MenACWY recipients. Participants were mostly white British and included more females than males, and it was suggested by the authors that clonal diversity may have been underestimated.

The CDR3 regions of human TCRbeta chains were analyzed by immunosequencing. Under the source paper's analysis protocol: Repertoire TCRs were matched against a reference library of SARS-CoV-2-specific TCRs generated with the MIRA antigen-specificity platform. Breadth was defined as the fraction of unique TCRs that were SARS-CoV-2-associated. Depth was defined as the fraction of total T cells that were SARS-CoV-2-associated. Using the MIRA data, each spike-specific TCR was assigned both to the spike region to which the TCR was reactive and to a CD4 or CD8 class. Log10-transformed breadth and depth values were compared by one-way ANOVA with Sidak's multiple comparisons tests. In its TCRdb copy, this immuneACCESS table keeps in-frame sequences only and misses some clones. Where compared with another copy, unresolved V genes explain less than half of these, and the others have no known cause. The D gene and trimming were derived from the DNA, and the V and J assignments and clone size from that table. This sample has tens of thousands of clones in its table, and more than 75% of those were observed once. In total, the top ten clones hold about a sixth of the sample.

V sheds 1 base and J sheds 2 bases, leaving 6 bases between their ends. The CDR3 spans 14 residues, from the cysteine through the phenylalanine. CDR3 DNA is the only sequence kept; it has 42 bases, read in frame from the first base. CDR1 and CDR2 are read off the germline V gene as SGHTA and FQGNSA. The time point label for this specimen denotes: baseline before first vaccination. The vaccinee samples were drawn from two UK trials, COV001 and COV002, one of which was a single-blind randomized controlled phase 2/3 trial testing AZD1222 (ChAdOx1 nCoV-19) in healthy adults. For TCRbeta chain sequencing, PBMC samples from trial participants were taken at day 0 and at day 28 after the second dose.

The rearrangement joined TRBV7-2 to TRBJ1-5, with no confident D gene call. The sequence was obtained from an adult in good health. The input for sequencing was peripheral blood, taken on day 0 of AZD1222 vaccination. The DNA sequence follows: TGTGCCAGCAGCTTAGGAGGTGGCAATCAGCCCCAGCATTTT. Its amino acids are CASSLGGGNQPQHF.